Listed below are T cell receptor beta chains from one sample, sequenced in a study of CD8 T cells in Susac syndrome. TCRdb ran MiXCR on the immunoSEQ multiplex PCR reads and lists one entry per CDR3 protein. The sample lists approximately 170,000 distinct CDR3 sequences, just over 90% occurring once. The source material was CD4+ T cells from PBMCs. Receptors were obtained from a human donor in good health. Both conserved end residues are part of each CDR3. Fields, in order: clone size, V gene, J gene, D gene, CDR3 DNA, CDR3 protein. The D gene is left open where the match is weak. Size values are once, few and many counts, or a class for expanded clones, and some rows have none.

clone_size: NA
v_call: TRBV6-2/TRBV6-3
j_call: TRBJ2-7
d_call: TRBD1
cdr3_nt: TGTGCCAGCAGTTACTTGGGACAGCTATCCTACGAGCAGTACTTC
cdr3_aa: CASSYLGQLSYEQYF

clone_size: NA
v_call: TRBV12-3/TRBV12-4
j_call: TRBJ2-1
d_call: TRBD1
cdr3_nt: TGTGCCAGCAGTTTAAGCCAGGGGGTCACGCATGAGCAGTTCTTC
cdr3_aa: CASSLSQGVTHEQFF

clone_size: NA
v_call: TRBV20-1
j_call: TRBJ1-5
d_call: NA
cdr3_nt: TGCAGTGCTAGAGAGGTTAGCAATCAGCCCCAGCATTTT
cdr3_aa: CSAREVSNQPQHF

clone_size: NA
v_call: TRBV27
j_call: TRBJ1-6
d_call: NA
cdr3_nt: TGTGCCAGCCAAACCGGGCCGGTAGGCTCACCCCTCCACTTT
cdr3_aa: CASQTGPVGSPLHF

clone_size: NA
v_call: TRBV29-1
j_call: TRBJ2-7
d_call: NA
cdr3_nt: TGCAGCGTCAAAAGTGACAGGCGGATATACGAGCAGTACTTC
cdr3_aa: CSVKSDRRIYEQYF

clone_size: NA
v_call: TRBV30
j_call: TRBJ2-1
d_call: NA
cdr3_nt: TGTGCCTGGAGTTCCCTCGATTCGTCCTACAATGAGCAGTTCTTC
cdr3_aa: CAWSSLDSSYNEQFF

clone_size: NA
v_call: TRBV6-5
j_call: TRBJ1-5
d_call: NA
cdr3_nt: TGTGCCAGCAGCGAGGTATATAGCAATCAGCCCCAGCATTTT
cdr3_aa: CASSEVYSNQPQHF

clone_size: few
v_call: TRBV18
j_call: TRBJ2-7
d_call: NA
cdr3_nt: TGTGCCAGCTCACCACAGGGGGAGAGCTCCTACGAGCAGTACTTC
cdr3_aa: CASSPQGESSYEQYF

clone_size: once
v_call: TRBV29-1
j_call: TRBJ1-4
d_call: TRBD1
cdr3_nt: TGCAGCGTAACAGGACAGGGAGGGGTGCAGGAAAAACTGTTTTTT
cdr3_aa: CSVTGQGGVQEKLFF

clone_size: NA
v_call: TRBV25-1
j_call: TRBJ2-5
d_call: TRBD1
cdr3_nt: TGTGCCAGCAGGGGACAGTCGGGGGAGACCCAGTACTTC
cdr3_aa: CASRGQSGETQYF

clone_size: once
v_call: TRBV7-3
j_call: TRBJ2-2
d_call: NA
cdr3_nt: TGTGCCAGCACACGGGGAACGGCCGGGGAGCTGGTTTTT
cdr3_aa: CASTRGTAGELVF

clone_size: once
v_call: TRBV6-2/TRBV6-3
j_call: TRBJ2-1
d_call: NA
cdr3_nt: TGTGCCAGCAGTCCACAGGGAAGGGGCTCCTACAATGAGCAGTTCTTC
cdr3_aa: CASSPQGRGSYNEQFF

clone_size: NA
v_call: TRBV2
j_call: TRBJ2-5
d_call: NA
cdr3_nt: TGTGCCAGCAGCCCAGCGAGGGGGACCCAGTACTTC
cdr3_aa: CASSPARGTQYF

clone_size: NA
v_call: TRBV7-3
j_call: TRBJ2-2
d_call: NA
cdr3_nt: TGTGCCAGCAGCTTAAACCCTGTCCCGAACACCGGGGAGCTGTTTTTT
cdr3_aa: CASSLNPVPNTGELFF

clone_size: NA
v_call: TRBV3-1
j_call: TRBJ1-2
d_call: NA
cdr3_nt: TGTGCCAGCAGCCAAGGGTTGGTTCGCAGGGGCTACACCTTC
cdr3_aa: CASSQGLVRRGYTF

clone_size: NA
v_call: TRBV11-2
j_call: TRBJ2-1
d_call: NA
cdr3_nt: TGTGCCAGCAGCCCGCAAGCCGGGACATTCCATGAGCAGTTCTTC
cdr3_aa: CASSPQAGTFHEQFF

clone_size: NA
v_call: TRBV5-4
j_call: TRBJ2-7
d_call: NA
cdr3_nt: TGTGCCAGCAGCTGGGGCGGAAGTAGCTCCTACGAGCAGTACTTC
cdr3_aa: CASSWGGSSSYEQYF

clone_size: NA
v_call: TRBV5-6
j_call: TRBJ2-2
d_call: NA
cdr3_nt: TGTGCCAGCAGCTTGCGCGGGGCCGCGGGCGGGGAGCTGTTTTTT
cdr3_aa: CASSLRGAAGGELFF

clone_size: NA
v_call: TRBV19
j_call: TRBJ2-3
d_call: NA
cdr3_nt: TGTGCCAGTAGTTCCCAGTTCTATAGCACAGATACGCAGTATTTT
cdr3_aa: CASSSQFYSTDTQYF

clone_size: NA
v_call: TRBV5-1
j_call: TRBJ1-6
d_call: TRBD1
cdr3_nt: TGTGCCAGCAGCTTAGACAGGGGTAATTCACCCCTCCACTTT
cdr3_aa: CASSLDRGNSPLHF

clone_size: NA
v_call: TRBV12-3/TRBV12-4
j_call: TRBJ2-7
d_call: TRBD2
cdr3_nt: TGTGCCAGCAGTCCCAGCAGCAGCGGGAGCCTCTACGAGCAGTACTTC
cdr3_aa: CASSPSSSGSLYEQYF

clone_size: NA
v_call: TRBV29-1
j_call: TRBJ1-1
d_call: NA
cdr3_nt: TGCAGCGTTGAAGGGACAGAGGGGACTGAAGCTTTCTTT
cdr3_aa: CSVEGTEGTEAFF

clone_size: once
v_call: TRBV7-2
j_call: TRBJ1-5
d_call: NA
cdr3_nt: TGTGCCAGCAGCTTAAGGGTCAGGGAGGCTCAGCCCCAGCATTTT
cdr3_aa: CASSLRVREAQPQHF

clone_size: NA
v_call: TRBV7-9
j_call: TRBJ2-7
d_call: NA
cdr3_nt: TGTGCCAGCAGTAGTAGACAGTGGTCGGACGAGCAGTACTTC
cdr3_aa: CASSSRQWSDEQYF

clone_size: NA
v_call: TRBV24-1
j_call: TRBJ2-1
d_call: NA
cdr3_nt: TGTGCCACCAGTGATTCCCCGGGACAAGGGCGGGGCTACAATGAGCAGTTCTTC
cdr3_aa: CATSDSPGQGRGYNEQFF

clone_size: NA
v_call: TRBV20-1
j_call: TRBJ1-1
d_call: NA
cdr3_nt: TGCAGTGCTAGAGGGACCTGGCACACTGAAGCTTTCTTT
cdr3_aa: CSARGTWHTEAFF

clone_size: NA
v_call: TRBV6-2/TRBV6-3
j_call: TRBJ1-1
d_call: NA
cdr3_nt: TGTGCCAGCAGTGGATACATGAACACTGAAGCTTTCTTT
cdr3_aa: CASSGYMNTEAFF

clone_size: NA
v_call: TRBV7-2
j_call: TRBJ1-2
d_call: NA
cdr3_nt: TGTGCCAGCAGCTGGGGGGGTGGTGGCTACACCTTC
cdr3_aa: CASSWGGGGYTF

clone_size: NA
v_call: TRBV5-4
j_call: TRBJ1-4
d_call: NA
cdr3_nt: TGTGCCAGCAGTTTTGAACCGGTGACAACTAATGAAAAACTGTTTTTT
cdr3_aa: CASSFEPVTTNEKLFF

clone_size: NA
v_call: TRBV29-1
j_call: TRBJ2-7
d_call: NA
cdr3_nt: TGCAGCGCGAGGGCAGGCTTGGACTACGAGCAGTACTTC
cdr3_aa: CSARAGLDYEQYF

clone_size: NA
v_call: TRBV5-6
j_call: TRBJ2-3
d_call: TRBD1
cdr3_nt: TGTGCCAGTTTGGGACAGTTTGGCGATACGCAGTATTTT
cdr3_aa: CASLGQFGDTQYF

clone_size: once
v_call: TRBV20-1
j_call: TRBJ1-1
d_call: NA
cdr3_nt: TGCAGTGCCTGGGAGGGCACTGAAGCTTTCTTT
cdr3_aa: CSAWEGTEAFF

clone_size: NA
v_call: TRBV4-1
j_call: TRBJ2-5
d_call: NA
cdr3_nt: TGCGCCAGCAGCCAAGGGAGCCGGACCCAAGAGACCCAGTACTTC
cdr3_aa: CASSQGSRTQETQYF